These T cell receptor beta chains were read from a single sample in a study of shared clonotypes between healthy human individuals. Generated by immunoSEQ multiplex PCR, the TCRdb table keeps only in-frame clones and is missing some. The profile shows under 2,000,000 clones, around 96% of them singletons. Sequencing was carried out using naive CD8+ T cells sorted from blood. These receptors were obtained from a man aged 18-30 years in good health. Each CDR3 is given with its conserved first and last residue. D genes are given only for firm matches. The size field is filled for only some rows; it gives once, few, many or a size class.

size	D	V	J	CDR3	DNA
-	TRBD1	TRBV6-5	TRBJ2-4	CASSFDREGAKNIQYF	TGTGCCAGCAGTTTCGACAGGGAAGGAGCCAAAAACATTCAGTACTTC
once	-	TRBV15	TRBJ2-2	CATSRASEGELFF	TGTGCCACCAGCAGAGCCTCGGAGGGGGAGCTGTTTTTT
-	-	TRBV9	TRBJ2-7	CASSGRDITYEQYF	TGTGCCAGCAGCGGCCGGGACATAACCTACGAGCAGTACTTC
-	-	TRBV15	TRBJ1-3	CATSRDSTLDTIYF	TGTGCCACCAGCAGAGATTCCACTTTAGACACCATATATTTT
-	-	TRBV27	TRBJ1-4	CASHPSDPYFRATNEKLFF	TGTGCCAGCCACCCTTCGGACCCCTACTTCAGGGCAACTAATGAAAAACTGTTTTTT
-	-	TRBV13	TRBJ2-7	CASQASGVGEYEQYF	TGTGCCAGCCAAGCCAGCGGAGTTGGGGAATACGAGCAGTACTTC
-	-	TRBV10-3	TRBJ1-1	CAISGPDRFNTEAFF	TGTGCCATCAGTGGGCCGGACAGATTCAACACTGAAGCTTTCTTT
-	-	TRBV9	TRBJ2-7	CASSGGGEQYF	TGTGCCAGCAGCGGGGGCGGCGAGCAGTACTTC
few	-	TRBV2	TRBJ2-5	CASDGETQYF	TGTGCCAGCGATGGAGAGACCCAGTACTTC
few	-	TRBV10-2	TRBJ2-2	CASMIGGTGELFF	TGCGCCAGCATGATCGGTGGGACCGGGGAGCTGTTTTTT
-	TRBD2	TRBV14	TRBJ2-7	CASSPESQLAGGTYEQYF	TGTGCCAGCAGCCCCGAGTCCCAACTAGCGGGAGGGACCTACGAGCAGTACTTC
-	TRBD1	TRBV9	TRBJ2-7	CASSTGQGLEQYF	TGTGCCAGCAGCACCGGACAGGGTCTCGAGCAGTACTTC
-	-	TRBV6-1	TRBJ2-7	CASSEADSSYEQYF	TGTGCCAGCAGTGAAGCTGACTCCTCTTACGAGCAGTACTTC
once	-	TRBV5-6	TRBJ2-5	CASSLSLGGWGETQYF	TGTGCCAGCAGCTTGTCACTCGGGGGTTGGGGGGAGACCCAGTACTTC
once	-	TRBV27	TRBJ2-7	CASSSIVPQGPYEQYF	TGTGCCAGCAGTTCCATCGTCCCCCAAGGCCCCTACGAGCAGTACTTC
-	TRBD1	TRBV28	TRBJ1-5	CAGGQGNQPQHF	TGTGCCGGGGGACAGGGCAATCAGCCCCAGCATTTT
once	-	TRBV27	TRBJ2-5	CASSWTFQETQYF	TGTGCCAGCAGTTGGACTTTTCAAGAGACCCAGTACTTC
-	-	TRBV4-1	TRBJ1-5	CASSQREAFNQPQHF	TGCGCCAGCAGCCAAAGGGAAGCCTTCAATCAGCCCCAGCATTTT
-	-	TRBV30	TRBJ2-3	CAWRYDDGDTQYF	TGTGCCTGGAGGTACGACGACGGGGATACGCAGTATTTT
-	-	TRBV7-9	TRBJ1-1	CASSLAEGRNTEAFF	TGTGCCAGCAGCTTAGCGGAGGGTAGGAACACTGAAGCTTTCTTT
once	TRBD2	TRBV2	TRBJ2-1	CASSEGFGLAENYNEQFF	TGTGCCAGCAGCGAAGGGTTTGGACTAGCGGAAAATTACAATGAGCAGTTCTTC
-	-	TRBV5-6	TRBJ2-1	CASSLAGDEQFF	TGTGCCAGCAGCTTGGCGGGGGACGAGCAGTTCTTC
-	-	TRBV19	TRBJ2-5	CAAGENQETQYF	TGTGCTGCAGGGGAAAACCAAGAGACCCAGTACTTC
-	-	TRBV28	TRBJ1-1	CASSLGLNTEAFF	TGTGCCAGCAGTTTAGGGTTGAACACTGAAGCTTTCTTT
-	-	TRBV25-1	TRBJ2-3	CASSAWDEESTDTQYF	TGTGCCAGCAGCGCCTGGGACGAAGAATCCACAGATACGCAGTATTTT
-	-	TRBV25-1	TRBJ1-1	CASSAEGTEAFF	TGTGCCAGCAGTGCAGAAGGGACTGAAGCTTTCTTT
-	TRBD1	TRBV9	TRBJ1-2	CASSNTGVAYGYTF	TGTGCCAGCAGCAATACAGGGGTGGCCTATGGCTACACCTTC
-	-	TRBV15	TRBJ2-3	CATKPGKGTDTQYF	TGTGCCACCAAACCGGGGAAGGGGACAGATACGCAGTATTTT
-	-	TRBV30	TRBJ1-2	CAWVDDGVYGYTF	TGTGCCTGGGTTGACGACGGAGTCTATGGCTACACCTTC
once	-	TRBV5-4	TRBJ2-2	CASSLDLATNTGELFF	TGTGCCAGCAGCTTGGATCTAGCTACGAACACCGGGGAGCTGTTTTTT
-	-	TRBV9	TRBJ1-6	CASSVGNSPLHF	TGTGCCAGCAGCGTAGGCAATTCACCCCTCCACTTT
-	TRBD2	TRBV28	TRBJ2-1	CASSLSLRGEDEQFF	TGTGCCAGCAGTTTAAGCTTGCGGGGGGAGGATGAGCAGTTCTTC
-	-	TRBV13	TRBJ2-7	CASTAGKLPGHEQYF	TGTGCCAGCACCGCGGGGAAGCTTCCCGGCCACGAGCAGTACTTC
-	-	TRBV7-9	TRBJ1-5	CASSSQEFRGNQPQHF	TGTGCCAGCAGCTCCCAAGAATTTCGGGGCAATCAGCCCCAGCATTTT
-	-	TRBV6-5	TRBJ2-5	CASSYSGGIQETQYF	TGTGCCAGCAGTTACTCAGGGGGGATCCAAGAGACCCAGTACTTC
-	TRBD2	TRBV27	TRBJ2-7	CASSPSSGSYEQYF	TGTGCCAGCAGTCCCTCTAGCGGGTCCTACGAGCAGTACTTC